The table lists the clone carrying this T cell receptor beta chain with a few counts. This CDR3 is 17 amino acids long. Germline CDR1 reads DFQATT; CDR2 reads SNEGSKA (reference sequence). Trimming removed 0 bases from V and 4 bases from J; junction bases left unmatched: 12. TCRdb passed the 5' RACE reads through MiXCR, listing each CDR3 protein once. The sample contains roughly 400,000 distinct CDR3 sequences, about 20% of which appear only once. This specimen belongs to a study of T-cell memory formation after mild COVID-19. This receptor was obtained from a man between 18 and 29 years old who had mild COVID-19 (a few samples of this study predate the infection). Cell type and time point are not known. This chain joins TRBV20-1 and TRBJ1-1; 9 nucleotides align to TRBD1. Sequences were obtained from PBMCs or a T cell subset sorted from them (not recorded which). The DNA of the CDR3 is TGCAGTGCTAGAGACCGCACCCTCGGGACAGGGCTCACTGAAGCTTTCTTT. Its protein product is CSARDRTLGTGLTEAFF.